These T cell receptor beta chains were read from a single sample in a study of T cells in Graves' hyperthyroidism and ophthalmopathy. TCRdb used MiXCR to reprocess the multiplex PCR reads, holding one entry per CDR3 protein. The sample records 500,000 to 650,000 distinct CDR3 sequences, around 20% being singletons. The specimen sequenced was blood. The receptors originated from a man in his forties or fifties with Graves' ophthalmopathy. The CDR3 runs from the conserved cysteine through the conserved F or W. The D gene is left open where the match is weak. Only part of the rows carry a size: once, few, many, or a class if the clone is expanded.

>.|TRBV12-3/TRBV12-4|.|TRBJ1-5
TGTGCCAGCAGTTTCTCGGGGGGTCCCCGGGATTTT
CASSFSGGPRDF
>many|TRBV3-1|TRBD1|TRBJ1-1
TGTGCCAGCAGCCAAGTTCCCCGAGGGGGCAACACTGAAGCTTTCTTT
CASSQVPRGGNTEAFF
>many|TRBV2|.|TRBJ2-1
TGTGCCAGCAGTGAAGCAGGGGAGAAGAGGGATGAGCAGTTCTTC
CASSEAGEKRDEQFF
>few|TRBV19|.|TRBJ1-5
TGTGCCAGTAGTATAGATAAGTCGGGGACGAGGGGAAGCAATCAGCCCCAGCATTTT
CASSIDKSGTRGSNQPQHF
>few|TRBV7-3|.|TRBJ1-1
TGTGCCAGCAGCTTAATAGGCGGGAGGGGAGAGAACACTGAAGCTTTCTTT
CASSLIGGRGENTEAFF
>.|TRBV5-5|TRBD1|TRBJ2-5
TGTGCCAGCAGCCCACTTCACCGGGACAGGGTCAGAAAAGAGACCCAGTACTTC
CASSPLHRDRVRKETQYF
>few|TRBV4-1|.|TRBJ1-6
TGCGCCAGCAGCCAAGTGGAGGGGCGAGCGAATTCACCCCTCCACTTT
CASSQVEGRANSPLHF
>.|TRBV6-1|.|TRBJ1-6
TGTGCCAGCAGTGGGCAGGCCTATTCACCCCTCCACTTT
CASSGQAYSPLHF
>.|TRBV6-1|TRBD2|TRBJ2-3
TGTGCCAGCAGTCAACTAGCGGGGGGCGTAGATACGCAGTATTTT
CASSQLAGGVDTQYF
>few|TRBV12-3/TRBV12-4|.|TRBJ2-2
TGTGCCAGCAGTTTAGCGGGGGTGCTGTTTTTT
CASSLAGVLFF
>.|TRBV11-2|TRBD2|TRBJ2-1
TGTGCCAGCTCACTTTCCCCCGGGGGGAGAGATGAGCAGTTCTTC
CASSLSPGGRDEQFF
>many|TRBV18|.|TRBJ2-5
TGTGCCAGCTCACCGCAGGGGCCGGGGGAGACCCAGTACTTC
CASSPQGPGETQYF
>few|TRBV30|TRBD1|TRBJ2-7
TGTGCCTGGGACCGACAGGGGACCTACGAGCAGTACTTC
CAWDRQGTYEQYF
>many|TRBV2|TRBD1|TRBJ2-1
TGTGCCAGCAGTGTCTCAGGGGGCAATGAGCAGTTCTTC
CASSVSGGNEQFF
>few|TRBV2|.|TRBJ2-1
TGTGCCAGCAGTGATAGGGTCGGGGTCGATAAATACAATGAGCAGTTCTTC
CASSDRVGVDKYNEQFF
>many|TRBV27|.|TRBJ1-1
TGTGCCAGGACGATGGATCTCAACACTGAAGCTTTCTTT
CARTMDLNTEAFF
>.|TRBV15|.|TRBJ2-5
TGTGCCACCAGCAGAGGGGACATACACCAAGAGACCCAGTACTTC
CATSRGDIHQETQYF
>many|TRBV11-2|TRBD2|TRBJ2-1
TGTGCCAGCAGCTCGAGACTAGCGGGGTACAATGAGCAGTTCTTC
CASSSRLAGYNEQFF
>.|TRBV20-1|TRBD2|TRBJ2-3
TGCAGTGCCCCGGGAGGGGGGGCCAGAGATACGCAGTATTTT
CSAPGGGARDTQYF
>few|TRBV12-3/TRBV12-4|TRBD1|TRBJ1-5
TGTGCCAGCAGTCCCGGACAGGGGGACGATCAGCCCCAGCATTTT
CASSPGQGDDQPQHF